This T cell receptor beta chain was captured by sequencing in a study of blood T cell repertoires in COVID-19. Study-wide background: T cells, B-cell-depleted T cells, or PBMCs provided the cDNA or gDNA that served as material.

V lost 6 bases to trimming and J lost 15 bases; unmatched junction nucleotides: 7. The CDR3 loop spans 11 amino acids. Germline assignment: CDR1 MNHEY and CDR2 SVGAGI. Per the study methods: By means of reference gene primer amplification, nucleated cell counts were estimated. Only in-frame clones appear in the TCRdb table, and some are missing; sequencing was by immunoSEQ multiplex PCR. D and trimming come from the DNA, and the V and J calls and clone size come from that table. The sample holds more than 250,000 clones; around four fifths are singletons and the top ten take about 4.3%. The sample consisted of peripheral blood. The sequence derives from a man aged 60 to 69 who had recovered from COVID-19. J is TRBJ2-1 and V is TRBV6-5, with TRBD1 identical over 8 bases. The CDR3 is CASSRQGTAFF. CDR3 sequence (DNA): TGTGCCAGCAGCCGACAGGGGACGGCGTTCTTC.